This entry lists 31 T cell receptor beta chains sequenced from one sample in a study of OX40 agonist ivuxolimab in advanced cancers. Profiled with immunoSEQ multiplex PCR; TCRdb holds only in-frame clones, not every one. The repertoire has approximately 30,000 clones, about nine tenths of them found once; the top ten carry roughly 0.92%. The sequencing here drew on CD4+ or CD8+ T cells sorted from blood, taken in a trial of the OX40 agonist ivuxolimab. The receptors derive from an adult with an advanced solid tumor such as melanoma, head and neck, liver or kidney cancer.

V is TRBV28 and J is TRBJ1-4, with 7 bases that match TRBD1. CDR3 length equals 16 residues. The germline V gene encodes CDR1 MDHEN and CDR2 SYDVKM. The V and J ends lost 2 bases and 3 bases, in that order; junction bases with no gene match: 6. Written as DNA, the CDR3 is TGTGCCAGCAGTTTAAACCCGGGACAGCCTAATGAAAAACTGTTTTTT. Protein product: CASSLNPGQPNEKLFF.

The rearrangement links TRBV6-6 to TRBJ2-7; 8 bases map to TRBD2. The V segment lost 8 bases and the J segment 3 bases; nucleotides outside the gene matches: 9. CDR1 and CDR2 (germline): MNHNY, SVGAGI (reference sequence). The CDR3 extends over 14 amino acids. In nucleotides, the CDR3 is TGTGCCAGCCATCCGGAAAGCGGGGGCTACGAGCAGTACTTC. As protein: CASHPESGGYEQYF.

V is TRBV7-9 and J is TRBJ1-6; perhaps TRBD1 as D (6 bases). Trimming shortened V by 3 bases and J by 4 bases, and 16 bases separated the two germline ends. This CDR3 contains 17 residues. Germline CDR1 SEHNR, CDR2 FQNEAQ (reference sequence). CDR3 protein: CASSLGTGITYNSPLHF. CDR3 bases: TGTGCCAGCAGCTTGGGTACAGGGATCACATATAATTCACCCCTCCACTTT.

CDR3 nucleotide sequence: TGCAGCGTTGAGGAAGGCCGCCGCCTAGCCAAGACTGAAGCTTTCTTT. Translating gives CSVEEGRRLAKTEAFF. This chain joins TRBV29-1 and TRBJ1-1; the D is unclear. V was cut by 3 bases and J by 5 bases, with 22 bases left in between. This CDR3 comprises 16 residues. Germline-derived CDR1 and CDR2 are SQVTM and ANQGSEA.

This chain joins TRBV9 and TRBJ1-2; 8 bases map to TRBD1. From germline, CDR1 is SGDLS and CDR2 YYNGEE. The J segment lost 8 bases and the V segment lost 0 bases, leaving 6 bases of the junction unmatched. The CDR3 has 14 amino acids. CDR3: CASSVGDRTGGYTF. The DNA of the CDR3 is TGTGCCAGCAGCGTAGGGGACAGGACGGGGGGCTACACCTTC. The full variable domain, rest sourced from reference TRBV9 and TRBJ1-2, is DSGVTQTPKHLITATGQRVTLRCSPRSGDLSVYWYQQSLDQGLQFLIQYYNGEERAKGNILERFSAQQFPDLHSELNLSSLELGDSALYFCASSVGDRTGGYTFGSGTRLTVV.

J is TRBJ2-7 and V is TRBV11-2, with D possibly matching TRBD2 (6 bases). This CDR3 is 14 amino acids long. V lost 0 bases and J 2 bases, leaving 8 bases between the germline ends. Germline V CDR1 and CDR2: SGHAT, FQNNGV. The CDR3 region has the DNA TGTGCCAGCAGCTTAGACTCGGGAGCCTACGAGCAGTACTTC. Amino acid sequence: CASSLDSGAYEQYF.

This chain joins TRBV29-1 and TRBJ1-5; D ambiguous. In germline, CDR1 is SQVTM, CDR2 ANQGSEA. Trimming took 4 bases from V and 3 from J, leaving 10 bases between them. This CDR3 has 13 amino acids. The CDR3 DNA reads TGCAGCGTTGGAGAGGACCTCAATCAGCCCCAGCATTTT. Its translation is CSVGEDLNQPQHF.

This rearrangement joins TRBV28 to TRBJ1-6; a weak D match, TRBD1 (6 bases). This CDR3 is built from 16 residues. The germline V gene has CDR1 MDHEN and CDR2 SYDVKM. Trimming took off 3 bases at V and 4 bases at J, with 13 bases between the two ends. CDR3 DNA sequence: TGTGCCAGCAGTTTCCTCAGGGGCAATTATAATTCACCCCTCCACTTT. Its protein product is CASSFLRGNYNSPLHF.

The chain has TRBV28 and TRBJ2-3; no clear D gene. Trimming stripped 6 bases from V and 5 bases from J, with 9 bases between. The CDR3 has 12 amino acids. Germline CDR1 reads MDHEN; CDR2 reads SYDVKM. The CDR3 region is CASSRPRDTQYF. In nucleotides, the CDR3 is TGTGCCAGCAGCCGACCTCGAGATACGCAGTATTTT.

This sequence joins TRBV30 and TRBJ2-1; D possibly corresponds to TRBD2 (5 bases). Germline assignment: CDR1 GTSNPN and CDR2 SVGIG (reference sequence). The CDR3 runs 12 residues. Trimming took off 3 bases at V and 4 bases at J, with 7 bases between the two ends. The chain's CDR3 is CAWSGDYNEQFF. CDR3 bases: TGTGCCTGGAGCGGGGATTACAATGAGCAGTTCTTC.

This chain connects TRBV9 to TRBJ2-3, with D possibly TRBD2 on 5 matching bases. Germline V gene sequence: CDR1 SGDLS, CDR2 YYNGEE. Trimming removed 3 bases from V and 2 bases from J, with 16 bases in between. The CDR3 is made up of 16 amino acids. CDR3 DNA: TGTGCCAGCAGCGGGTGGACGGGGATTCTCACAGATACGCAGTATTTT. Its protein product is CASSGWTGILTDTQYF.

The sample holds a few counts of this clone. The chain is built from TRBV7-2 and TRBJ1-1; D ambiguous. CDR3 size: 13 residues. Trimming removed 3 bases from V and 1 base from J, with 6 bases in between. Germline CDR1 and CDR2: SGHTA and FQGNSA. CDR3 residues: CASSLRQNTEAFF. In nucleotides, the CDR3 is TGTGCCAGCAGCTTGAGGCAGAACACTGAAGCTTTCTTT.

The chain links TRBV11-2 to TRBJ1-3, with a possible D match to TRBD1 (5 bases). The germline gives CDR1 SGHAT, CDR2 FQNNGV. Trimming cost V 11 bases and J 1 base, with 18 bases left between them. The CDR3 loop spans 15 amino acids. CDR3 DNA sequence: TGTGCCTTGGGGGGTCCCCATATTTCTGGAAACACCATATATTTT. Amino acids: CALGGPHISGNTIYF.

The CDR3 DNA sequence: TGCAGCGCTAGACAGGGAGTAACTAATGAAAAACTGTTTTTT. Translation: CSARQGVTNEKLFF. The chain employs TRBV29-1 and TRBJ1-4, with 7 bases matching TRBD1. V was pared by 7 bases and J by 1 base, with 6 bases of the junction left unmatched. The CDR3 contains 14 residues. Germline values: CDR1 SQVTM, CDR2 ANQGSEA.

This chain uses TRBV15 with TRBJ2-7; no clear D gene. The V gene lost 0 bases and the J gene lost 4 bases, with 7 bases spanning the gap. Germline V lookup: CDR1 LNHNV, CDR2 YYDKDF (reference sequence). The CDR3 totals 13 residues. In DNA, the CDR3 is TGTGCCACCAGCAGAGATCCCAAGTACGAGCAGTACTTC. Translation gives CATSRDPKYEQYF.

The chain links TRBV5-1 to TRBJ1-2, with TRBD1 matching over 8 bases. This CDR3 has 13 amino acids. J gave up 3 bases and V 5 bases, and 3 bases lay outside the gene matches. Germline V gives CDR1 SGHRS, CDR2 YFSETQ. CDR3 residues: CASSQTGDYGYTF. In DNA, the CDR3 is TGCGCCAGCAGTCAGACAGGGGACTATGGCTACACCTTC. Supplemented by reference TRBV5-1 and TRBJ1-2, the full variable domain reads KAGVTQTPRYLIKTRGQQVTLSCSPISGHRSVSWYQQTPGQGLQFLFEYFSETQRNKGNFPGRFSGRQFSNSRSEMNVSTLELGDSALYLCASSQTGDYGYTFGSGTRLTVV.

The gene calls are TRBV6-5 and TRBJ2-2; 7 bases line up with TRBD2. This CDR3 has 16 residues. Germline CDR1 and CDR2: MNHEY and SVGAGI. V lost 4 bases to trimming and J lost 7 bases; unmatched junction nucleotides: 12. The CDR3 is CASSSFAGVSRGELFF. As DNA, the CDR3 is TGTGCCAGCAGTTCGTTTGCGGGAGTTTCTCGCGGGGAGCTGTTTTTT.

In this sample, this clone turned up a few times. The chain carries TRBV6-5 and TRBJ1-6; D not certain. Germline CDR1 is MNHEY and CDR2 is SVGAGI. This CDR3 spans 14 amino acids. V gave up 7 bases and J gave up 7 bases, with 14 bases separating them. DNA of the CDR3: TGTGCCAGCATGGTGGGCCATACCAATTCACCCCTCCACTTT. Protein product: CASMVGHTNSPLHF.

The genes are TRBV18 and TRBJ2-7; 10 bases match TRBD2. The CDR3 has 15 amino acids. The trim removed 4 bases at V and 6 bases at J, leaving 9 bases unmatched. The germline gives CDR1 KGHSH, CDR2 LQKENI. CDR3 residues: CASSQKLAGKGEQYF. The CDR3 DNA reads as TGTGCCAGCTCACAAAAACTAGCGGGAAAAGGCGAGCAGTACTTC.

The chain recombines TRBV30 with TRBJ2-7; TRBD1 matches 11 bases. Trimming at V came to 7 bases and at J to 0 bases, leaving 5 bases not matched to a gene. The CDR3 loop spans 14 amino acids. The germline gives CDR1 GTSNPN, CDR2 SVGIG (reference sequence). The CDR3 region has the DNA TGTGCCTCAAGGACAGGGGGCTTCTCCTACGAGCAGTACTTC. Translating gives CASRTGGFSYEQYF.

The chain recombines TRBV28 with TRBJ2-7; D remains unclear. The CDR3 totals 16 residues. Trimming removed 5 bases from V and 6 bases from J, with 23 bases in between. Germline values: CDR1 MDHEN, CDR2 SYDVKM. CDR3 in amino acids: CASSAGHGRALGEQYF. The CDR3 DNA reads as TGTGCCAGCAGTGCCGGCCACGGACGGGCGCTAGGCGAGCAGTACTTC.

CDR3 nucleotides: TGTGCCAGCAGCTCCTGGCGGGCGAGGGTTGGCGAGCAGTACTTC. This gives the protein CASSSWRARVGEQYF. The chain recombines TRBV7-8 with TRBJ2-7; a weak D match, TRBD2 (5 bases). The CDR3 loop spans 15 amino acids. Looked up from germline, CDR1 is SGHVS and CDR2 is FQNEAQ. V was cut by 4 bases and J by 6 bases, with 19 bases left in between.

V and J are TRBV29-1 and TRBJ2-5, with 8 bases that match TRBD1. Germline CDR1 SQVTM, CDR2 ANQGSEA. The CDR3 sequence is 15 residues long. J lost 5 bases, V lost 1 base, and 9 bases had no gene match. CDR3 sequence reads: CSVEAPDRGRETQYF. CDR3 sequence (DNA): TGCAGCGTTGAAGCGCCCGACAGGGGCCGGGAGACCCAGTACTTC.

The chain recombines TRBV5-6 with TRBJ2-7; no clear D. Germline values: CDR1 SGHDT, CDR2 YYEEEE. CDR3 size: 14 residues. The V end was cut by 2 bases, the J end by 3 bases, with 12 bases between. The DNA for the CDR3 is TGTGCCAGCAGCTTTTCCCCGAAGAGCTACGAGCAGTACTTC. This translates into CASSFSPKSYEQYF.

This chain links TRBV7-7 with TRBJ2-5, with D tentatively TRBD1 (5 bases). Trimming pared 3 bases from V and 4 bases from J, leaving 15 bases between. The germline gives CDR1 SSHAT, CDR2 FNYEAQ (reference sequence). CDR3 length equals 15 residues. CDR3 coding DNA: TGTGCCAGCAGCTTGCAACATTTTCAGGGAGAGACCCAGTACTTC. It translates to CASSLQHFQGETQYF.

The chain couples TRBV15 to TRBJ1-1; D gene uncertain. The CDR3 is made up of 15 amino acids. Germline V gives CDR1 LNHNV, CDR2 YYDKDF (reference sequence). V shed 0 bases and J shed 5 bases, with 13 bases lying between them. The CDR3 nucleotides are TGTGCCACCAGCAGAGATCAAGTACGCGGGACTGAAGCTTTCTTT. Its protein is CATSRDQVRGTEAFF.

The CDR3 reads CASSVGQGGTPTEAFF. DNA for the CDR3: TGTGCCAGCAGCGTAGGACAGGGAGGGACGCCCACTGAAGCTTTCTTT. V gene TRBV9 combines with J gene TRBJ1-1; 7 bases are a match to TRBD1. The CDR3 contains 16 residues. Germline CDR1 reads SGDLS; CDR2 reads YYNGEE. V lost 0 bases, J lost 4 bases, and 9 bases stayed unmatched.

J is TRBJ1-3 and V is TRBV6-1; D ambiguous. Germline CDR1 MNHNS, CDR2 SASEGT. Trimming left V 3 bases short and J 0 bases short, with 18 bases between. The CDR3 sequence is 18 residues long. CDR3 coding DNA: TGTGCCAGCAGTGACGGGGTACGGCGGGCAAGCTCTGGAAACACCATATATTTT. Protein: CASSDGVRRASSGNTIYF.

Written as DNA, the CDR3 is TGTGCCAGCAGCTTAAAAGGTGGAGGACCCTACGAGCAGTACTTC. This translates into CASSLKGGGPYEQYF. This sequence joins TRBV7-3 and TRBJ2-7, with D possibly TRBD2 on 5 matching bases. Germline CDR1 and CDR2: SGHTA and FQGTGA. The CDR3 loop spans 15 amino acids. The V and J ends lost 1 base and 2 bases respectively, with 12 bases between them.

The CDR3 here is CASSKQGTAKNIQYF. The CDR3 DNA follows: TGTGCCAGCAGTAAACAGGGTACAGCCAAAAACATTCAGTACTTC. The rearrangement links TRBV27 to TRBJ2-4, with D possibly being TRBD1 (6 bases). Trimming took off 5 bases at V and 0 bases at J, with 11 bases between the two ends. Germline V lookup: CDR1 MNHEY, CDR2 SMNVEV (reference sequence). CDR3 length equals 15 residues.

V usage is TRBV18 and J usage is TRBJ1-5; 9 bases fit TRBD1. The germline gives CDR1 KGHSH, CDR2 LQKENI. Germline trimming cut 5 bases from V and 4 bases from J; bases unmatched to any gene: 6. The CDR3 has 15 amino acids. The CDR3 bases are TGTGCCAGCTCAGAACAGGGGGCAGAGAATCAGCCCCAGCATTTT. It encodes CASSEQGAENQPQHF.